This passage covers 7 T cell receptor beta chains from one sample sequenced in a study of blood T cell repertoires in COVID-19. Repertoires were generated with immunoSEQ multiplex PCR, while TCRdb's copy carries only in-frame clones and drops some. The sample yields hundreds of thousands of clones, about 83% seen once. The sample comprised peripheral blood. The receptors here all came from an elderly man with acute or convalescent COVID-19.

V and J are TRBV2 and TRBJ2-2; 9 bases map to TRBD1. The V and J ends lost 11 bases and 4 bases, in that order; junction bases with no gene match: 5. The CDR3 runs to 13 residues. Germline-derived CDR1 and CDR2 are SNHLY and FYNNEI. CDR3 loop: CAVGQGFTGELFF. The CDR3 coding sequence is TGTGCCGTGGGACAGGGCTTCACCGGGGAGCTGTTTTTT.

This clone was picked up one time. J is TRBJ2-1 and V is TRBV5-1; TRBD2 agrees at 8 bases. Germline V gene data show CDR1 as SGHRS and CDR2 as YFSETQ. After removal of 2 bases from V and 12 bases from J, the junction contained 10 bases not matched to a gene. CDR3 length: 14 residues. The CDR3 sequence: CASSLSGGPTAQFF. DNA for the CDR3: TGCGCCAGCAGCTTATCGGGGGGGCCGACTGCGCAGTTCTTC.

As DNA, the CDR3 is TGTGCCAGCAGTCAGAGGACAGGTCGCGAGCAGTACTTC. Protein: CASSQRTGREQYF. The chain links TRBV27 to TRBJ2-7; TRBD1 matches at 7 bases. V lost 5 bases to trimming and J lost 6 bases; unmatched junction nucleotides: 7. Germline V gene lookup returns CDR1 MNHEY and CDR2 SMNVEV (reference sequence). The CDR3 extends over 13 amino acids.

The chain employs TRBV5-1 and TRBJ1-1, with D maybe TRBD1 (5 bases). This CDR3 comprises 16 residues. The V gene's germline CDR1 is SGHRS and CDR2 YFSETQ. Between the trimmed V and J ends, which lost 2 bases and 0 bases, there was a span of 14 bases. CDR3 nucleotides: TGCGCCAGCAGCTTTGGATCCGACAGACTGAACACTGAAGCTTTCTTT. Translation: CASSFGSDRLNTEAFF.

The V and J genes are TRBV4-1 and TRBJ2-7; 9 positions agree with TRBD1. Germline V gene lookup returns CDR1 MGHRA and CDR2 YSYEKL. The trim removed 5 bases at V and 1 base at J, leaving 6 bases unmatched. The CDR3 has 15 amino acids. The CDR3 protein is CASSSRQGVSYEQYF. CDR3 in DNA: TGCGCCAGCAGCTCCCGACAGGGGGTTTCCTACGAGCAGTACTTC.

This chain connects TRBV7-2 to TRBJ2-1, with 7 bases matching TRBD2. CDR1 is SGHTA and CDR2 is FQGNSA in the germline V gene. Trimming at V came to 4 bases and at J to 6 bases, leaving 3 bases not matched to a gene. This CDR3 comprises 13 residues. The CDR3 DNA is TGTGCCAGCAGCTCTACTAGCGCCAATGAGCAGTTCTTC. Protein sequence: CASSSTSANEQFF.

This chain's CDR3 is CASSRGGDREGETQYF. The DNA of the CDR3 is TGTGCCAGCAGCCGTGGGGGGGACAGGGAAGGCGAGACCCAGTACTTC. The genes are TRBV11-3 and TRBJ2-5; 9 bases map to TRBD1. The CDR3 runs 16 residues. The V gene's germline CDR1 is SGHNT and CDR2 YENEEA. The junction had 12 bases not matched to a gene; V was cut back by 5 bases and J by 5 bases.